This T cell receptor beta chain was captured by sequencing in a study of response to subunit inactivated influenza vaccine. Each CDR3 protein is one row after TCRdb ran MiXCR on the RT-PCR reads. The data show around 500,000 distinct CDR3 sequences, around 9.9% seen once. Notes on the study in general: The authors proposed limited new T cell recruitment per seasonal influenza vaccination.

This clonotype was observed a handful of times. Its matching antigen is unknown. The sample here was PBMCs from blood, taken 45 days after vaccination. This receptor was taken from a man in his fifties who received an inactivated influenza vaccine.

Here the CDR3 reads CASSLSPGNSPLHF. Written as DNA, the CDR3 is TGTGCCAGCAGCTTGAGTCCGGGGAATTCACCCCTCCACTTT. J is TRBJ1-6 and V is TRBV7-2; D uncertain. The CDR3 spans 14 residues. Trimming shortened V by 3 bases and J by 7 bases, and 10 bases separated the two germline ends. CDR1 SGHTA and CDR2 FQGNSA come from the germline V gene.